This record concerns one T cell receptor beta chain sequence. The antigen is undetermined. V was pared by 6 bases and J by 1 base, with 12 bases between. The CDR3 is 15 amino acids. Germline values: CDR1 MNHNY, CDR2 SVGAGI (reference sequence). TCRdb's copy holds only in-frame clones and misses some; the assay was immunoSEQ multiplex PCR. The table has more than 85,000 clones, around 88% seen once; the top ten hold 0.5%. The investigators sampled blood at baseline, at cycle 4 day 1, and at cycle 7 day 1. This specimen belongs to a study of OX40 agonist ivuxolimab in advanced cancers. About the research overall: Ivuxolimab, which is an agonistic anti-OX40 (CD134) antibody, was administered to the patients. Earlier treatment with anti-PD-1, anti-PD-L1 or anti-CTLA-4 was permitted, and about 40% had received some. Findings and caveats of the study: Both blood CD4+ and CD8+ T cells showed clonal growth by week 6 at 0.1 to 3.0 mg/kg.

Here the sequenced sample was CD4+ or CD8+ T cells sorted from blood, taken in a trial of the OX40 agonist ivuxolimab. This rearrangement joins TRBV6-6 to TRBJ2-2, with D perhaps TRBD2 (6 bases). The sequence derives from an adult with an advanced solid tumor such as melanoma, head and neck, liver or kidney cancer. The CDR3 reads CASSAVGGNTGELFF. In DNA form, the CDR3 reads TGTGCCAGCAGCGCGGTGGGAGGGAACACCGGGGAGCTGTTTTTT.